The present T cell receptor (beta chain) was sequenced within a study of cytomegalovirus exposure and HLA in healthy donors. The PCR employed 60 Vbeta primers together with 13 Jbeta primers. Method: immunoSEQ multiplex PCR; TCRdb's copy keeps in-frame clones and lacks some. The sample holds some 120,000 clones, about 70% seen once. The germline V and J ends were trimmed by 0 bases and 4 bases, with 16 bases remaining between them. CDR3 length: 16 residues. Per the germline V gene, CDR1 is SGHRS and CDR2 is YFSETQ. Sequencing was done on a sample of PBMCs. This rearrangement joins TRBV5-1 to TRBJ2-5, with D maybe TRBD1 (5 bases). The clonotype comes from a middle-aged woman in good health and CMV-seropositive. This CDR3 reads CASSLVSQGRGETQYF. The CDR3 DNA sequence: TGCGCCAGCAGCTTGGTATCCCAGGGAAGAGGAGAGACCCAGTACTTC.